Listed below are T cell receptor beta chains from one sample, sequenced in a study of T cell responses to AZD1222 COVID-19 vaccine. Repertoires were generated with immunoSEQ multiplex PCR, while TCRdb's copy carries only in-frame clones and drops some. Among more than 110,000 clones listed, about 90% were seen once. The input for sequencing was peripheral blood, taken on day 0 of AZD1222 vaccination. The receptors stem from an adult in good health. CDR3s include the opening cysteine and the closing phenylalanine or tryptophan. The D gene is left open where the match is weak. Size values are once, few and many counts, or a class for expanded clones, and some rows have none.

>TRBV19|-|-|TRBJ1-1
CASSEKQGLEAFF
TGTGCCAGTAGTGAAAAGCAGGGGCTTGAAGCTTTCTTT
>TRBV7-9|TRBD1|-|TRBJ1-1
CASSFTGAVNTEAFF
TGTGCCAGCAGCTTTACAGGGGCGGTGAACACTGAAGCTTTCTTT
>TRBV27|TRBD2|-|TRBJ2-7
CASSLTGGWYEQYF
TGTGCCAGCAGTTTGACGGGAGGCTGGTACGAGCAGTACTTC
>TRBV28|TRBD2|medium-sized|TRBJ2-1
CASSLRLAEYNEQFF
TGTGCCAGCAGTTTAAGACTAGCGGAATACAATGAGCAGTTCTTC
>TRBV2|-|few|TRBJ2-2
CASSGSLGELFF
TGTGCCAGCAGTGGAAGCCTCGGGGAGCTGTTTTTT
>TRBV5-6|TRBD2|-|TRBJ2-1
CASSLAGTSQFF
TGTGCCAGCAGCTTGGCGGGGACTAGTCAGTTCTTC
>TRBV2|-|-|TRBJ1-2
CASSEALTGYGYTF
TGTGCCAGCAGTGAAGCGCTGACGGGCTATGGCTACACCTTC
>TRBV2|-|-|TRBJ2-7
CASSTPPEEGSGYEQYF
TGTGCCAGCAGTACCCCCCCGGAGGAGGGCTCGGGGTACGAGCAGTACTTC
>TRBV3-1/TRBV3-2|-|-|TRBJ2-2
CASGLPSTGELFF
TGTGCCAGCGGACTCCCGAGCACCGGGGAGCTGTTTTTT
>TRBV6-5|TRBD2|-|TRBJ2-7
CASRVGLAGVEQYF
TGTGCCAGCAGGGTGGGACTAGCGGGAGTTGAGCAGTACTTC
>TRBV6-5|TRBD1|few|TRBJ2-7
CASRTGQRGHEQYF
TGTGCCAGCAGGACGGGACAGAGGGGCCACGAGCAGTACTTC
>TRBV7-2|-|once|TRBJ1-6
CACRERGRVDSPLHF
TGTGCCTGTAGGGAGAGGGGAAGGGTAGATTCACCCCTCCACTTT
>TRBV5-4|-|-|TRBJ2-7
CASSFGGMYEQYF
TGTGCCAGCAGCTTTGGCGGGATGTACGAGCAGTACTTC
>TRBV7-3|-|-|TRBJ2-1
CASSSGNYNEQFF
TGTGCCAGCAGCTCAGGGAACTACAATGAGCAGTTCTTC
>TRBV5-8|-|-|TRBJ1-4
CASSWLVSTTNEKLFF
TGTGCCAGCAGCTGGTTGGTGTCTACAACTAATGAAAAACTGTTTTTT
>TRBV6-5|-|-|TRBJ1-1
CASSSWFGEAFF
TGTGCCAGCAGTTCTTGGTTCGGTGAAGCTTTCTTT
>TRBV10-3|TRBD1|-|TRBJ2-5
CAISGGQGVETQYF
TGTGCCATCAGTGGGGGACAGGGCGTGGAGACCCAGTACTTC
>TRBV5-1|-|-|TRBJ1-3
CASSSTDSGNTIYF
TGCGCCAGCAGCTCGACGGACTCTGGAAACACCATATATTTT
>TRBV28|-|-|TRBJ2-5
CASSVPQPGTSWTQYF
TGTGCCAGCAGTGTACCCCAACCCGGGACTTCTTGGACCCAGTACTTC
>TRBV9|-|-|TRBJ2-2
CASSLGVGELFF
TGTGCCAGCAGCCTCGGGGTCGGGGAGCTGTTTTTT
>TRBV11-2|-|-|TRBJ1-5
CASSLLEDQPQHF
TGTGCCAGCAGCTTACTGGAGGATCAGCCCCAGCATTTT
>TRBV25-1|-|-|TRBJ2-6
CASSGSLIDSGANVLTF
TGTGCCAGCAGTGGCTCACTGATAGACTCTGGGGCCAACGTCCTGACTTTC
>TRBV18|-|-|TRBJ2-1
CASPCGKDNEQFF
TGTGCCAGCCCGTGCGGGAAGGACAATGAGCAGTTCTTC
>TRBV5-5|TRBD1|once|TRBJ2-7
CASSSRDSKYF
TGTGCCAGCAGCTCCCGGGACAGCAAGTACTTC
>TRBV4-1|-|-|TRBJ2-1
CASSQDAMEQFF
TGCGCCAGCAGCCAAGATGCAATGGAGCAGTTCTTC
>TRBV27|-|-|TRBJ1-2
CASSSTEGYGYTF
TGTGCCAGCAGTTCAACGGAAGGCTATGGCTACACCTTC
>TRBV30|-|-|TRBJ1-2
CAWLPGGAGYGYTF
TGTGCCTGGTTACCCGGTGGGGCTGGCTATGGCTACACCTTC
>TRBV12-3/TRBV12-4|TRBD1|-|TRBJ1-5
CASSTDRDQPQHF
TGTGCCAGCAGTACGGACAGGGACCAGCCCCAGCATTTT
>TRBV2|-|-|TRBJ1-5
CASSEGEGNQPQHF
TGTGCCAGCAGTGAGGGCGAAGGCAATCAGCCCCAGCATTTT
>TRBV6-5|-|-|TRBJ2-7
CASSNPGTQYEQYF
TGTGCCAGCAGTAATCCCGGGACGCAATACGAGCAGTACTTC
>TRBV6-2/TRBV6-3|-|-|TRBJ1-3
CASSPTTLLTRSGNTIYF
TGTGCCAGCAGCCCGACAACGTTACTTACACGCTCTGGAAACACCATATATTTT
>TRBV5-1|-|-|TRBJ1-1
CASSLGPSRNTEAFF
TGCGCCAGCAGCTTGGGCCCCTCCAGGAACACTGAAGCTTTCTTT
>TRBV5-1|TRBD1|-|TRBJ1-2
CASSLGTGPDYGYTF
TGCGCCAGCAGCTTGGGGACAGGCCCCGACTATGGCTACACCTTC
>TRBV30|TRBD1|-|TRBJ1-2
CAWREGTATNYGYTF
TGTGCCTGGAGGGAAGGGACAGCGACGAACTATGGCTACACCTTC
>TRBV19|TRBD1|-|TRBJ1-1
CASSLKGQGNTEAFF
TGTGCCAGCAGTCTGAAGGGACAGGGGAACACTGAAGCTTTCTTT
>TRBV6-1|-|-|TRBJ1-4
CASSEGRLEKLFF
TGTGCCAGCAGTGAAGGACGCCTGGAAAAACTGTTTTTT
>TRBV28|TRBD2|few|TRBJ2-3
CASSFGREIGDTQYF
TGTGCCAGCAGTTTTGGGCGGGAGATAGGAGATACGCAGTATTTT
>TRBV30|-|-|TRBJ2-7
CAWRGGYEQYF
TGTGCCTGGAGGGGAGGCTACGAGCAGTACTTC
>TRBV12-3/TRBV12-4|-|-|TRBJ1-2
CASNRGASYGYTF
TGTGCCAGCAATAGAGGGGCCTCCTATGGCTACACCTTC
>TRBV6-5|-|once|TRBJ1-6
CASTPSSKNSPLHF
TGTGCCAGCACCCCATCCTCTAAGAATTCACCCCTCCACTTT
>TRBV20-1|-|medium-sized|TRBJ2-7
CSASELLSSYEQYF
TGCAGTGCTAGTGAACTGCTGAGCTCCTACGAGCAGTACTTC
>TRBV5-1|TRBD1|-|TRBJ1-1
CASSFQGVANTEAFF
TGCGCCAGCAGCTTTCAGGGGGTGGCGAACACTGAAGCTTTCTTT
>TRBV7-2|TRBD2|-|TRBJ2-7
CASSLDASGRVEQYF
TGTGCCAGCAGCTTAGATGCTAGCGGGAGAGTCGAGCAGTACTTC
>TRBV18|-|-|TRBJ2-3
CASSPLDGTQYF
TGTGCCAGCTCACCACTTGACGGCACGCAGTATTTT
>TRBV28|-|-|TRBJ2-1
CASSSPDEQFF
TGTGCCAGCTCTAGTCCCGATGAGCAGTTCTTC
>TRBV4-2|TRBD1|-|TRBJ1-2
CASSQAGTGVHGGYTF
TGTGCCAGCAGCCAAGCGGGGACAGGGGTCCATGGTGGCTACACCTTC
>TRBV9|TRBD1|-|TRBJ1-1
CASSVGDSRSEAFF
TGTGCCAGCAGCGTAGGGGACAGTAGGTCTGAAGCTTTCTTT
>TRBV5-6|TRBD2|-|TRBJ2-7
CASSLWEGYEQYF
TGTGCCAGCAGCTTGTGGGAGGGCTACGAGCAGTACTTC
>TRBV12-2|-|-|TRBJ2-1
CASRLFYRGNEQFF
TGTGCAAGTCGCTTATTTTACAGGGGAAATGAGCAGTTCTTC
>TRBV7-8|TRBD1|-|TRBJ1-2
CASRQTGTAIYGYTF
TGTGCCAGCAGACAAACCGGGACAGCAATCTATGGCTACACCTTC
>TRBV7-2|TRBD1|once|TRBJ1-2
CASSLGDRGLEGYTF
TGTGCCAGCAGCTTAGGGGACAGGGGGCTGGAGGGCTACACCTTC
>TRBV25-1|-|-|TRBJ2-1
CASTFDRFLGEQFF
TGTGCCAGCACTTTCGATCGGTTTCTGGGTGAGCAGTTCTTC
>TRBV6-6|-|-|TRBJ1-6
CASSRTLPRGGNSPLHF
TGTGCCAGCAGTCGGACCTTACCGAGGGGTGGGAATTCACCCCTCCACTTT
>TRBV7-2|-|-|TRBJ1-6
CASSPRNRNVSPLHF
TGTGCCAGCAGCCCGCGGAATAGAAACGTTTCACCCCTCCACTTT
>TRBV30|-|-|TRBJ1-3
CAWSLLGGNTIYF
TGTGCCTGGAGTCTACTTGGTGGAAACACCATATATTTT
>TRBV9|TRBD2|-|TRBJ2-1
CASSASGLPTTEQFF
TGTGCCAGCAGCGCCTCGGGACTACCTACAACTGAGCAGTTCTTC
>TRBV28|TRBD1|-|TRBJ1-6
CASSSPGTANNSPLHF
TGTGCCAGCAGTTCCCCCGGGACAGCCAATAATTCACCCCTCCACTTT
>TRBV29-1|-|-|TRBJ2-1
CSAGVGSYNEQFF
TGCAGCGCTGGAGTAGGCTCCTACAATGAGCAGTTCTTC
>TRBV7-9|-|few|TRBJ1-4
CASSIRDGGDEKLFF
TGTGCCAGCAGCATCCGGGACGGAGGGGATGAAAAACTGTTTTTT
>TRBV18|-|-|TRBJ1-2
CASSPPSGRTNYGYTF
TGTGCCAGCTCACCACCGTCAGGCCGTACTAACTATGGCTACACCTTC